A selection of T cell receptor beta chains follows, all from one sample in a study of PD-1 blockade in classical Hodgkin lymphoma. Assay: immunoSEQ multiplex PCR; the TCRdb copy retains only in-frame clones and omits some. The sample holds nearly 55,000 clones; roughly 80% are singletons and the top ten take about 16%. This specimen was peripheral blood mononuclear cells (PBMCs), taken at baseline. Every receptor here comes from a human donor with classical Hodgkin lymphoma. The CDR3 runs from the conserved cysteine through the conserved F or W. D genes are given only for firm matches. A clone size is listed for some rows: how often the clone was seen (once, few, many), or a class if it is expanded.

len | d_gene | abundance | j_gene | v_gene | CDR3aa | CDR3nt
13 | NA | NA | TRBJ1-4 | TRBV15 | CATSRIRGEKLFF | TGTGCCACCAGCAGAATCCGGGGGGAAAAACTGTTTTTT
12 | NA | NA | TRBJ1-1 | TRBV10-3 | CAISTLDTEAFF | TGTGCCATCAGTACTCTTGACACTGAAGCTTTCTTT
15 | NA | NA | TRBJ1-5 | TRBV19 | CASSIGRPSNQPQHF | TGTGCCAGTAGTATAGGAAGACCTAGCAATCAGCCCCAGCATTTT
18 | TRBD2 | NA | TRBJ2-1 | TRBV9 | CASSVELAGGPAYNEQFF | TGTGCCAGCAGCGTTGAACTAGCGGGAGGCCCTGCCTACAATGAGCAGTTCTTC
15 | TRBD1 | NA | TRBJ1-2 | TRBV19 | CASSPLQGAGYGYTF | TGTGCCAGTAGTCCGCTACAGGGGGCTGGCTATGGCTACACCTTC
12 | NA | NA | TRBJ2-5 | TRBV10-3 | CATQGRWETQYF | TGTGCCACGCAGGGGCGTTGGGAGACCCAGTACTTC
13 | NA | NA | TRBJ2-1 | TRBV30 | CALEEDSYNEQFF | TGTGCCCTAGAGGAAGACTCCTACAATGAGCAGTTCTTC
13 | NA | once | TRBJ1-1 | TRBV5-6 | CASSGTGRTEAFF | TGTGCCAGCAGCGGAACAGGGAGGACTGAAGCTTTCTTT
15 | NA | NA | TRBJ2-1 | TRBV7-9 | CASRFTGSSYNEQFF | TGTGCCAGCAGATTTACAGGGAGCTCCTACAATGAGCAGTTCTTC
14 | NA | NA | TRBJ2-1 | TRBV11-3 | CASGRNTWVNEQFF | TGTGCCAGCGGGAGGAATACTTGGGTCAATGAGCAGTTCTTC
18 | TRBD2 | NA | TRBJ2-2 | TRBV5-1 | CASSRPRTSGSNTGELFF | TGCGCCAGCAGCCGCCCCAGGACTAGCGGGAGTAACACCGGGGAGCTGTTTTTT
14 | NA | once | TRBJ1-5 | TRBV6-5 | CASSRTGANQPQHF | TGTGCCAGCAGTCGCACCGGGGCCAATCAGCCCCAGCATTTT
13 | NA | NA | TRBJ1-2 | TRBV6-1 | CASSPGGLYGYTF | TGTGCCAGCAGTCCCGGGGGGCTTTATGGCTACACCTTC
15 | TRBD2 | once | TRBJ2-1 | TRBV5-4 | CASSIRASGYNEQFF | TGTGCCAGCAGCATTAGGGCTAGCGGTTACAATGAGCAGTTCTTC
15 | TRBD2 | NA | TRBJ2-3 | TRBV29-1 | CSVTGLAGRSDTQYF | TGCAGCGTTACAGGACTAGCGGGAAGGTCAGATACGCAGTATTTT
12 | TRBD1 | NA | TRBJ1-2 | TRBV29-1 | CSVAGGDYGYTF | TGCAGCGTTGCAGGGGGCGACTATGGCTACACCTTC
19 | TRBD2 | NA | TRBJ2-3 | TRBV4-1 | CASSRVPGLAVYSTDTQYF | TGCGCCAGCAGCAGAGTCCCGGGACTAGCGGTCTATAGCACAGATACGCAGTATTTT
15 | TRBD1 | once | TRBJ1-3 | TRBV10-3 | CAITLGQNSGNTIYF | TGTGCCATCACCCTGGGACAGAACTCTGGAAACACCATATATTTT
17 | TRBD2 | NA | TRBJ2-3 | TRBV11-3 | CASSSGLAGVGTDTQYF | TGTGCCAGCAGCTCGGGACTAGCGGGAGTGGGCACAGATACGCAGTATTTT
13 | NA | NA | TRBJ2-3 | TRBV29-1 | CSWKGGNTDTQYF | TGCAGTTGGAAGGGGGGGAACACAGATACGCAGTATTTT
14 | TRBD2 | NA | TRBJ2-1 | TRBV7-9 | CASSLASGRNEQFF | TGTGCCAGCAGCTTAGCTAGCGGGAGGAATGAGCAGTTCTTC
20 | TRBD1 | NA | TRBJ1-3 | TRBV5-1 | CASSPGGGQVLRPSGNTIYF | TGCGCCAGCAGCCCGGGGGGGGGACAGGTCCTTCGCCCCTCTGGAAACACCATATATTTT
14 | NA | NA | TRBJ2-5 | TRBV19 | CASSIGASKETQYF | TGTGCCAGTAGTATTGGGGCTAGTAAAGAGACCCAGTACTTC
16 | TRBD1 | NA | TRBJ1-5 | TRBV9 | CASSVEDRGFNQPQHF | TGTGCCAGCAGCGTAGAGGACAGGGGCTTCAATCAGCCCCAGCATTTT
14 | NA | NA | TRBJ2-5 | TRBV7-9 | CASSFFQGQETQYF | TGTGCCAGCAGCTTCTTCCAGGGACAAGAGACCCAGTACTTC
15 | NA | NA | TRBJ1-4 | TRBV5-1 | CASSGGNSIGEKLFF | TGCGCCAGCAGCGGGGGAAACAGTATAGGTGAAAAACTGTTTTTT
15 | NA | NA | TRBJ2-1 | TRBV5-6 | CASSFGQRLSNEQFF | TGTGCCAGCAGCTTCGGACAGCGTCTCTCCAATGAGCAGTTCTTC
16 | TRBD2 | NA | TRBJ2-7 | TRBV10-3 | CAISEISGLAGGEQYF | TGTGCCATCAGTGAGATAAGTGGACTAGCGGGAGGCGAGCAGTACTTC
14 | NA | NA | TRBJ1-2 | TRBV25-1 | CASSEGGGDYGYTF | TGTGCCAGCAGTGAGGGGGGGGGAGACTATGGCTACACCTTC